This TCR beta chain originates from a study of identical twins. Study-level points and caveats: Zero-insertion results could be subject to partial confounding by invariant MAIT and iNKT cells.

Germline V lookup: CDR1 MNHEY, CDR2 SMNVEV (reference sequence). This CDR3 is 15 amino acids long. V was clipped by 4 bases and J by 7 bases; unmatched bases: 10. Template switching supplied a universal primer site; unique molecular identifiers were carried on the cDNA. TCRdb reprocessed the 5' RACE reads via MiXCR and lists one record per CDR3 protein. The top ten hold about 1.9% of the sample, which has some 200,000 distinct CDR3 sequences, 6.5% to 8.5% seen once. Comment on this clonotype: Antigen specificity is unknown.

This sample was also put to use in a study of yellow fever vaccine responses in identical twins.

The sequence was collected from a woman aged 18-30 years in good health. This rearrangement joins TRBV27 to TRBJ2-7; 10 bases fit TRBD1. The sequenced material came from memory (CD45RO+) T cells sorted from blood. The CDR3 protein is CASSYTGTGVGEQYF. DNA for the CDR3: TGTGCCAGCAGTTACACCGGGACAGGGGTGGGGGAGCAGTACTTC.